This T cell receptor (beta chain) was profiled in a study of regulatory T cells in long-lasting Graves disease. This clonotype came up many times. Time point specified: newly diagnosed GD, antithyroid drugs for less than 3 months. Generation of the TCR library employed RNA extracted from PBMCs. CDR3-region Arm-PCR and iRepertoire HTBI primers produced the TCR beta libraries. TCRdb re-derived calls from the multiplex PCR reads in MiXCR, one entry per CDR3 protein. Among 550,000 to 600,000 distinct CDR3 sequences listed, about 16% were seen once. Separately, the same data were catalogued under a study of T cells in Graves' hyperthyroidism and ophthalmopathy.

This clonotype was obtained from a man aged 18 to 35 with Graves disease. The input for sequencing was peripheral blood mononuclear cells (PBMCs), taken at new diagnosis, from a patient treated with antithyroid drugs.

Written as DNA, the CDR3 is TGCGCCAGCAGCCCCAGGGCGGGAGGGACAAGGGAGCAGTTCTTC. Amino acid sequence: CASSPRAGGTREQFF. This chain connects TRBV5-1 to TRBJ2-1; TRBD2 matches 9 bases. J was trimmed by 10 bases and V by 4 bases; bases with no gene match: 12. Germline CDR1 reads SGHRS; CDR2 reads YFSETQ. This CDR3 has 15 residues.